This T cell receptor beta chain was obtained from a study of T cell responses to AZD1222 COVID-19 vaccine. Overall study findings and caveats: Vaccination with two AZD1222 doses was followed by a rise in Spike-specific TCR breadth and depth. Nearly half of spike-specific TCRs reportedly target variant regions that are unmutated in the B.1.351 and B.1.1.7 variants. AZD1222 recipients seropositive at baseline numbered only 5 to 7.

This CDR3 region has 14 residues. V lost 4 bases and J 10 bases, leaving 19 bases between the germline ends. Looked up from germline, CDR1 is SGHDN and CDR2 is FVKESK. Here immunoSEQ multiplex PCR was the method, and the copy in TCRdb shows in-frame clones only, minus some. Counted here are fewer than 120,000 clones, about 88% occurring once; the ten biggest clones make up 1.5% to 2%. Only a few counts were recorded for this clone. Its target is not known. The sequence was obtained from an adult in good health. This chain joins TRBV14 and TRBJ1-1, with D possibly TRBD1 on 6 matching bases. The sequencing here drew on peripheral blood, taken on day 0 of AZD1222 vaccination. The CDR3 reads CASSLGRGAIAAFF. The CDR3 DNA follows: TGTGCCAGCAGCCTAGGAAGGGGGGCTATTGCAGCTTTCTTT.